This is a list of T cell receptor beta chains from one sample in a study of blood T cell repertoires in COVID-19. Produced via immunoSEQ multiplex PCR; TCRdb's table is partial and in-frame only. The table shows more than 45,000 clones, with just over 85% occurring only once. Sequenced material: peripheral blood. All receptors derive from a man older than 75 with acute or convalescent COVID-19. Both conserved end residues are part of each CDR3. Each record gives: V gene, D gene, J gene, clone size, CDR3 DNA, CDR3 protein. A D gene is named only where the DNA matches it firmly. Size tells how often a clone was seen (once, few, many) or the class of an expanded clone, and some rows leave it out.

TRBV24-1	-	TRBJ2-2	-	TGTGCCACCAGTGATTTTGGGGACACCAACACCGGGGAGCTGTTTTTT	CATSDFGDTNTGELFF
TRBV6-1	TRBD1	TRBJ2-3	-	TGTGCCAGCAGTGATAGACAGGGTGTTAGTACGCAGTATTTT	CASSDRQGVSTQYF
TRBV5-1	-	TRBJ1-6	-	TGCGCCAGCAGCTTGGGGAGGGAGTATTCACCCCTCCACTTT	CASSLGREYSPLHF
TRBV20-1	-	TRBJ2-7	-	TGCAGTGCTAGAGACGGCTACGAGCAGTACTTC	CSARDGYEQYF
TRBV28	TRBD2	TRBJ2-3	-	TGTGCCAGCAGTCTCGGGGGGGCCATGGATACGCAGTATTTT	CASSLGGAMDTQYF
TRBV6-6	TRBD1	TRBJ2-7	-	TGTGCCAGCAGTGGACAGGGAGTAGGGTACGAGCAGTACTTC	CASSGQGVGYEQYF
TRBV6-4	TRBD1	TRBJ1-2	-	TGTGCCAGCAGCGCATCTACAGGGGCAAACTATGGCTACACCTTC	CASSASTGANYGYTF
TRBV19	-	TRBJ2-2	-	TGTGTCAGTTCGGATTTCGGGACTTCCAACACCGGGGAGCTGTTTTTT	CVSSDFGTSNTGELFF
TRBV7-8	-	TRBJ1-2	-	TGTGCCAGCAGCTTAGGTGGGGGCGCGAACTATGGCTACACCTTC	CASSLGGGANYGYTF
TRBV18	-	TRBJ1-2	-	TGTGCCAGCTCACCTTCAGGGTCGGAAGGCTACACCTTC	CASSPSGSEGYTF
TRBV25-1	-	TRBJ2-1	-	TGTGCCAGCAGGGGGGGGGCGGCCTCCGGGCAGTTCTTC	CASRGGAASGQFF
TRBV28	-	TRBJ1-2	few	TGTGCCAGCAGGGGCCCGGCAGACACCTATGGCTACACCTTC	CASRGPADTYGYTF
TRBV18	TRBD1	TRBJ2-2	once	TGTGCCAGCTCGCAGGGACAGTCGAACACCGGGGAGCTGTTTTTT	CASSQGQSNTGELFF
TRBV7-2	TRBD2	TRBJ2-1	-	TGTGCCAGCAGCTTAGTAGGAGCGGGGGCCACCGGTAATGAGCAGTTCTTC	CASSLVGAGATGNEQFF
TRBV2	-	TRBJ2-7	once	TGTGCCAGCAGTGGTCAGGGGATCGAGCAGTACTTC	CASSGQGIEQYF
TRBV30	-	TRBJ2-7	few	TGTGCCTGGGATAATACAGGGCTGGACGAGCAGTACTTC	CAWDNTGLDEQYF
TRBV11-2	TRBD1	TRBJ1-2	-	TGTGCCAGCAGCTTGACAGGGAGACCCAACTATGGCTACACCTTC	CASSLTGRPNYGYTF
TRBV7-8	-	TRBJ2-4	-	TGTGCCAGCAGCTTTGGGGGGTTCATAGCCAAAAACATTCAGTACTTC	CASSFGGFIAKNIQYF
TRBV4-3	TRBD1	TRBJ2-1	-	TGCGCCAGCAGCCCCCGAGAGGGGGCCCCCAATGAGCAGTTCTTC	CASSPREGAPNEQFF
TRBV19	TRBD1	TRBJ1-4	-	TGTGCCAGTAGTATCTCACCGACAGGGATTAATGAAAAACTGTTTTTT	CASSISPTGINEKLFF
TRBV7-2	TRBD2	TRBJ2-5	-	TGTGCCAGCAGCTCGGGACTAGCGGAGGGGGAGACCCAGTACTTC	CASSSGLAEGETQYF
TRBV4-3	-	TRBJ2-3	-	TGCGCCAGCAGCCAAGTTTTTCCAGGGACAGATACGCAGTATTTT	CASSQVFPGTDTQYF
TRBV4-3	-	TRBJ1-5	-	TGCGCCAGCAGCCAAGATCCAGATAGCAATCAGCCCCAGCATTTT	CASSQDPDSNQPQHF
TRBV7-8	TRBD2	TRBJ2-4	-	TGTGCCAGCAGCTTAGACCTAGCGGGGGGGTATAAAAACATTCAGTACTTC	CASSLDLAGGYKNIQYF
TRBV6-1	TRBD1	TRBJ1-4	-	TGTGCCAGCAGTGAAGAACAGGGGTGGGCTGAAAAACTGTTTTTT	CASSEEQGWAEKLFF
TRBV19	-	TRBJ2-3	-	TGTGCCAGTAGTCGGGACTTCACAGATACGCAGTATTTT	CASSRDFTDTQYF
TRBV2	-	TRBJ2-3	-	TGTGCCAGTTCCGATACTAACACAGATACGCAGTATTTT	CASSDTNTDTQYF
TRBV7-2	-	TRBJ1-1	-	TGTGCCAGCAGCTTTGTCGGGGGGGCGAACACTGAAGCTTTCTTT	CASSFVGGANTEAFF
TRBV9	TRBD1	TRBJ1-3	-	TGTGCCAGCAGCGTAAAGACAGGGGGAAACACCATATATTTT	CASSVKTGGNTIYF
TRBV19	-	TRBJ2-5	once	TGTGCCAGTAGTATAGCAGGGGTCGAGACCCAGTACTTC	CASSIAGVETQYF
TRBV10-1	-	TRBJ1-6	few	TGCGCCAGCAGTGCAGGGTCGGGTTCACCCCTCCACTTT	CASSAGSGSPLHF
TRBV19	TRBD1	TRBJ2-5	once	TGTGCCAGTAGTCCAGGGGGAATCCAAGAGACCCAGTACTTC	CASSPGGIQETQYF
TRBV5-4	-	TRBJ2-7	-	TGTGCCAGCAGCGCAACATGGGGCATCAACGAGCAGTACTTC	CASSATWGINEQYF
TRBV29-1	TRBD1	TRBJ2-5	-	TGCAGCGTTGAACAGGGGGCATTCCTTCAGGAGACCCAGTACTTC	CSVEQGAFLQETQYF
TRBV2	-	TRBJ1-5	-	TGTGCCAGCAGTGAGCGAGGGTCAGAGCAGCCCCAGCATTTT	CASSERGSEQPQHF
TRBV30	TRBD2	TRBJ2-6	-	TGTGCCTGGAGCGGGCGGGGAGGGGCATCCTTCTCTGGGGCCAACGTCCTGACTTTC	CAWSGRGGASFSGANVLTF
TRBV10-1	TRBD2	TRBJ2-7	-	TGCGCCAGCAGTGAAATGAGATGGGGGACTACCTACGAGCAGTACTTC	CASSEMRWGTTYEQYF
TRBV3-1/TRBV3-2	TRBD2	TRBJ2-7	-	TGTGCCAGCAGCCAGTCGGGACTAGCGGGGGTAGAGCAGTACTTC	CASSQSGLAGVEQYF
TRBV14	-	TRBJ1-6	-	TGTGCCAGCAGGGATACAGGGAGAGGATCCTATAATTCACCCCTCCACTTT	CASRDTGRGSYNSPLHF
TRBV6-2/TRBV6-3	TRBD1	TRBJ1-6	-	TGTGCCAGCAGTGTTCCCGGGACAGGTCAATCACCCCTCCACTTT	CASSVPGTGQSPLHF
TRBV7-9	-	TRBJ1-3	once	TGTGCCAGCAGCTTTCGGGGGAGCTCTGGAAACACCATATATTTT	CASSFRGSSGNTIYF